Listed here are 27 T cell receptor beta chains from one sample, sequenced in a study of T cell responses to AZD1222 COVID-19 vaccine (dated by TCRdb to about 2021). Explained via the paper, the time point label denotes: about 28 days (+/-7) after the second vaccine dose. The library came from the immunoSEQ multiplex PCR assay. As stored in TCRdb, this immuneACCESS dataset retains in-frame rearrangements with V and J assigned. A fraction of the clones does not appear; measured against another copy, unresolved V genes explain less than half of the discrepancy, and the remainder lacks a known reason. This sample comprises 130,000 or so clones, roughly 86% of them detected only once. The ten largest clones capture 4.5% to 7% of the sample. The material sequenced was peripheral blood, taken 28 days after the second AZD1222 dose. The receptors come from an adult who received the AZD1222 COVID-19 vaccine.

The J gene is TRBJ2-5, the V gene TRBV5-4; 9 nucleotides align to TRBD2. Trimming removed 0 bases from V and 3 bases from J; junction bases left unmatched: 0. The V gene's germline CDR1 is SGHNT and CDR2 YYREEE (reference sequence). The CDR3 totals 14 residues. The CDR3 sequence is CASSLASGKETQYF. The CDR3 nucleotides read TGTGCCAGCAGCTTGGCTAGCGGGAAAGAGACCCAGTACTTC. Full variable domain (outside the CDR3, taken from reference TRBV5-4 and TRBJ2-5): ETGVTQSPTHLIKTRGQQVTLRCSSQSGHNTVSWYQQALGQGPQFIFQYYREEENGRGNFPPRFSGLQFPNYSSELNVNALELDDSALYLCASSLASGKETQYFGPGTRLLVL.

This chain links TRBV19 with TRBJ2-1; D uncertain. V lost 5 bases and J lost 0, with 8 bases in between. The germline gives CDR1 LNHDA, CDR2 SQIVND (reference sequence). This CDR3 is 14 amino acids long. CDR3 amino acids: CASSLEHSYNEQFF. In DNA form, the CDR3 reads TGTGCCAGTAGTTTGGAGCACTCCTACAATGAGCAGTTCTTC.

The rearrangement uses TRBV7-2 and TRBJ1-6, with D unclear. V lost 5 bases to trimming and J lost 9 bases, with 17 bases between them. The CDR3 loop spans 15 amino acids. Germline CDR1 SGHTA, CDR2 FQGNSA. For the CDR3, the DNA is TGTGCCAGCAGCCCCCGGACGGTATACGGTTCACCCCTCCACTTT. Amino acids: CASSPRTVYGSPLHF.

The gene calls are TRBV19 and TRBJ2-3; D gene ambiguous. The CDR3 consists of 16 residues. The germline gives CDR1 LNHDA, CDR2 SQIVND (reference sequence). The V end lost 3 bases, the J end lost 0 bases, and 13 bases lay between the germline ends. The CDR3 spells CASSIHLPDSTDTQYF. CDR3 DNA sequence: TGTGCCAGTAGTATCCACTTGCCCGACAGCACAGATACGCAGTATTTT.

As for this clone: A read error may produce the germline difference seen at one junction end. The V call is TRBV5-4, the J call TRBJ1-1; D might be TRBD1 (6 bases). This CDR3 contains 12 residues. Germline CDR1 and CDR2: SGHNT and YYREEE (reference sequence). For the CDR3, the DNA is TGTGCCAGCAGCAGGCCGGGACAAGTCCCCCTCTTT. Amino acids: CASSRPGQVPLF.

The chain employs TRBV18 and TRBJ1-3; D is undetermined. CDR1 is KGHSH and CDR2 is LQKENI in the germline V gene. The CDR3 covers 14 residues. V was trimmed by 2 bases and J by 0 bases, leaving 5 bases between them. In nucleotides, the CDR3 is TGTGCCAGCTCACCAGACGGCTCTGGAAACACCATATATTTT. It is translated as CASSPDGSGNTIYF.

The CDR3 nucleotides read TGTGCCAGCAGTTACTCGGGTAGGAGAGAAAAACTGTTTTTT. Protein: CASSYSGRREKLFF. The chain carries TRBV6-5 and TRBJ1-4, with D hard to call. V lost 0 bases, J lost 8 bases, and 10 bases lay in between. The CDR3 runs 14 residues. Germline V gene data show CDR1 as MNHEY and CDR2 as SVGAGI.

The V and J genes are TRBV12-3 or TRBV12-4 and TRBJ2-7; D remains ambiguous. Trimming removed 5 bases at V and 2 bases at J, with 4 bases between. This CDR3 region has 11 residues. CDR3 coding DNA: TGTGCCAGCAGTGCAACCTACGAGCAGTACTTC. Amino acid sequence: CASSATYEQYF.

The J gene is TRBJ2-1, the V gene TRBV18; D possibly corresponds to TRBD2 (6 bases). CDR3 length: 14 residues. V was pared by 3 bases and J by 3 bases, with 9 bases between. Germline CDR1 KGHSH, CDR2 LQKENI. This CDR3 is CASSPEGNYNEQFF. The CDR3 nucleotides read TGTGCCAGCTCACCGGAGGGGAACTACAATGAGCAGTTCTTC.

The V and J genes are TRBV5-6 and TRBJ1-2; 7 bases agree with TRBD1. With 7 bases clipped from V and 8 bases from J, the junction kept 5 bases outside the gene matches. Germline V lookup: CDR1 SGHDT, CDR2 YYEEEE. This CDR3 has 11 amino acids. CDR3 in amino acids: CASVRDSGYTF. As DNA, the CDR3 is TGTGCCAGCGTCCGGGACAGCGGCTACACCTTC. Drawing the rest from reference TRBV5-6 and TRBJ1-2, the complete variable domain is DAGVTQSPTHLIKTRGQQVTLRCSPKSGHDTVSWYQQALGQGPQFIFQYYEEEERQRGNFPDRFSGHQFPNYSSELNVNALLLGDSALYLCASVRDSGYTFGSGTRLTVV.

The rearrangement uses TRBV19 and TRBJ2-2, with a weak D call TRBD2 (6 bases). Trimming left V 9 bases short and J 0 bases short, with 14 bases between. Germline values: CDR1 LNHDA, CDR2 SQIVND (reference sequence). The CDR3 sequence is 15 residues long. The CDR3 is CASVTGGTNTGELFF. DNA for the CDR3: TGTGCCAGCGTCACGGGCGGGACGAACACCGGGGAGCTGTTTTTT.

The table lists this clone with a few counts. The rearrangement joins TRBV11-3 to TRBJ1-2; D call uncertain. V lost 0 bases and J lost 0, with 8 bases in between. This CDR3 is built from 15 residues. Germline V gives CDR1 SGHNT, CDR2 YENEEA. The CDR3 sequence: CASSLDGEANYGYTF. CDR3 nucleotide sequence: TGTGCCAGCAGCTTAGATGGTGAGGCTAACTATGGCTACACCTTC.

The chain recombines TRBV10-3 with TRBJ1-6; D might be TRBD1 (6 bases). V lost 3 bases and J 7 bases, leaving 10 bases between the germline ends. Germline V lookup: CDR1 ENHRY, CDR2 SYGVKD. This CDR3 contains 14 residues. The CDR3 loop reads CAISERTENSPLHF. The CDR3 DNA is TGTGCCATCAGTGAAAGGACAGAGAATTCACCCCTCCACTTT.

The chain combines TRBV6-5 with TRBJ1-5, with D tentatively TRBD1 (5 bases). With 8 bases removed from V and 7 bases from J, the gap between germline ends came to 18 bases. The CDR3 is made up of 14 amino acids. In germline, CDR1 is MNHEY, CDR2 SVGAGI. The CDR3 is CASATVQGGQPQHF. The CDR3 coding sequence is TGTGCCAGCGCCACCGTCCAGGGAGGGCAGCCCCAGCATTTT.

The rearrangement uses TRBV28 and TRBJ1-3, with TRBD1 identical over 7 bases. This CDR3 spans 15 amino acids. V shed 2 bases and J 4 bases; nucleotides not matched to a gene: 5. The germline gives CDR1 MDHEN, CDR2 SYDVKM. The CDR3 here is CASSLHPGQGNTIYF. Written as DNA, the CDR3 is TGTGCCAGCAGTTTACATCCGGGACAGGGAAACACCATATATTTT. The full variable domain, in which reference TRBV28 and TRBJ1-3 provide the parts outside the CDR3, is DVKVTQSSRYLVKRTGEKVFLECVQDMDHENMFWYRQDPGLGLRLIYFSYDVKMKEKGDIPEGYSVSREKKERFSLILESASTNQTSMYLCASSLHPGQGNTIYFGEGSWLTVV.

This chain links TRBV2 with TRBJ2-3, with 9 bases lining up with TRBD2. CDR1 is SNHLY and CDR2 is FYNNEI in the germline V gene. This CDR3 spans 15 amino acids. J gave up 6 bases and V 4 bases, and 8 bases lay outside the gene matches. CDR3 protein: CASSALAGMMDTQYF. The DNA of the CDR3 is TGTGCCAGCAGTGCTCTAGCGGGAATGATGGATACGCAGTATTTT.

The chain has TRBV5-1 and TRBJ2-2; D remains unclear. Trimming left V 1 base short and J 1 base short, with 8 bases between. The germline gives CDR1 SGHRS, CDR2 YFSETQ. The CDR3 spans 15 residues. The CDR3 DNA sequence: TGCGCCAGCAGCTTGCAAACGGTGAACACCGGGGAGCTGTTTTTT. Residues: CASSLQTVNTGELFF.

This clone occurred a few times. The genes are TRBV27 and TRBJ1-1; possible D gene TRBD1, 5 bases. This CDR3 is built from 12 residues. With 2 bases removed from V and 4 bases from J, the gap between germline ends came to 5 bases. Germline values: CDR1 MNHEY, CDR2 SMNVEV (reference sequence). The CDR3 sequence is CASSLGATEAFF. The CDR3 DNA sequence: TGTGCCAGCAGTTTAGGGGCCACTGAAGCTTTCTTT.

The V and J genes are TRBV6-5 and TRBJ2-1; TRBD2 matches 11 bases. The CDR3 has 15 residues. The ends lost 5 bases at V and 12 bases at J; junction bases unmatched: 12. Germline CDR1 MNHEY, CDR2 SVGAGI. The CDR3 loop reads CASSQPGLAALRQFF. The DNA of the CDR3 is TGTGCCAGCAGTCAGCCGGGACTAGCGGCCCTACGGCAGTTCTTC.

This rearrangement joins TRBV7-9 to TRBJ1-2, with D possibly matching TRBD1 (5 bases). V lost 5 bases and J 5 bases, leaving 15 bases between the germline ends. The CDR3 has 14 residues. Germline V gene lookup returns CDR1 SEHNR and CDR2 FQNEAQ (reference sequence). The CDR3 DNA is TGTGCCAGCAGCGCTAGACGGGCAGGGTATGGCTACACCTTC. It translates to CASSARRAGYGYTF.

The V call is TRBV19, the J call TRBJ2-1; D may be TRBD1 or TRBD2 (5 bases each). In germline, CDR1 is LNHDA, CDR2 SQIVND (reference sequence). With 6 bases removed from V and 7 bases from J, the gap between germline ends came to 19 bases. The CDR3 totals 15 residues. Here the CDR3 reads CASSNPRGYKNEQFF. The CDR3 DNA follows: TGTGCCAGTAGCAACCCCCGGGGCTATAAGAATGAGCAGTTCTTC.

V usage is TRBV12-3 or TRBV12-4 and J usage is TRBJ1-1; no reliable D call. This CDR3 is 12 amino acids long. The V end was cut by 3 bases, the J end by 0 bases, with 2 bases between. CDR3 residues: CASSFMNTEAFF. The CDR3 DNA is TGTGCCAGCAGTTTTATGAACACTGAAGCTTTCTTT.

This clone occurred once. This chain links TRBV20-1 with TRBJ1-5; D is ambiguous. Trimming took 3 bases from V and 2 from J, leaving 8 bases between them. The CDR3 covers 13 residues. Germline CDR1 reads DFQATT; CDR2 reads SNEGSKA (reference sequence). The CDR3 protein is CSASIRGNQPQHF. For the CDR3, the DNA is TGCAGTGCTAGTATCAGAGGCAATCAGCCCCAGCATTTT.

This clone was recorded once. The chain uses TRBV2 and TRBJ2-1; D may be TRBD1 (5 bases). From germline, CDR1 is SNHLY and CDR2 FYNNEI. Deletions cut 6 bases from V and 4 bases from J, with 16 bases between. This CDR3 has 15 residues. CDR3 sequence reads: CASSPLRYRYNEQFF. The CDR3 DNA follows: TGTGCCAGCAGCCCCCTACGGTACAGGTACAATGAGCAGTTCTTC.

The CDR3 nucleotides read TGTGCCAGCTCACTGGGGGGACTGCAAGAGACCCAGTACTTC. Protein product: CASSLGGLQETQYF. The chain uses TRBV18 and TRBJ2-5; possible D gene TRBD2, 6 bases. V lost 4 bases and J lost 2, with 11 bases in between. The CDR3 is 14 residues long. CDR1 and CDR2 from the germline V gene are KGHSH and LQKENI.

This chain uses TRBV9 with TRBJ2-7; maybe TRBD2 (5 bases). In germline, CDR1 is SGDLS, CDR2 YYNGEE. V was trimmed by 4 bases and J by 7 bases, leaving 12 bases between them. The CDR3 covers 12 residues. The CDR3 is CASSSSGEEQYF. Here the CDR3 DNA reads TGTGCCAGCAGCTCTAGTGGGGAGGAGCAGTACTTC.

The V gene is TRBV2, the J gene TRBJ2-3; the D is unclear. Trimming removed 7 bases from V and 3 bases from J, with 11 bases in between. There are 13 residues in the CDR3. Germline V gives CDR1 SNHLY, CDR2 FYNNEI. The CDR3, as DNA: TGTGCCAGCATCGGGTTCCCGACAGATACGCAGTATTTT. Its protein product is CASIGFPTDTQYF.